The sequence of this T cell receptor beta chain was determined in a study of blood T cell repertoires in COVID-19. Whole-study context: The origin of the acute and convalescent COVID-19 samples was the United States, Italy and Spain. In each case, the material was cDNA or gDNA derived from T cells, B-cell-depleted T cells, or PBMCs.

Per the study methods: Reference gene primer amplification yielded estimated nucleated cell counts. Data came from immunoSEQ multiplex PCR; TCRdb stores just in-frame clones and leaves some out. Clonal size and the V and J genes are those of that table, whereas D and trimming came from the DNA. The table has about 59,000 clones, around 92% seen once. Germline V lookup: CDR1 SGHVS, CDR2 FQNEAQ. The junction had 16 bases not matched to a gene; V was cut back by 5 bases and J by 2 bases. The CDR3 covers 18 residues. The rearrangement uses TRBV7-8 and TRBJ2-5; 8 bases agree with TRBD2. Source material: peripheral blood. The clonotype was recovered from a human donor in a cohort sampled during active COVID-19. The CDR3 bases are TGTGCCAGCAGCGCCCGCGGCGTCGGCGGGGGGAAACAAGAGACCCAGTACTTC. Residues: CASSARGVGGGKQETQYF. Supplemented by reference TRBV7-8 and TRBJ2-5, the full variable domain reads GAGVSQSPRYKVAKRGQDVALRCDPISGHVSLFWYQQALGQGPEFLTYFQNEAQLDKSGLPSDRFFAERPEGSVSTLKIQRTQQEDSAVYLCASSARGVGGGKQETQYFGPGTRLLVL.